This TCR beta chain was found in a study of spatial heterogeneity in lung cancer. Study conclusions and caveats: Mutation counts in tumors were tracked by counts of expanded intratumoral alpha and beta TCRs.

Each CDR3 protein is one row after TCRdb ran MiXCR on the 5' RACE reads. Among more than 3,000 distinct CDR3 sequences listed, 4% to 6% were seen once. By share, this clonotype counts as medium-sized. Its antigen is not known. Time point: sample taken at primary tumor resection. The CDR3 length is 16 residues. CDR1 is DFQATT, CDR2 SNEGSKA, per germline (reference sequence). J gave up 0 bases and V 6 bases, and 11 bases lay outside the gene matches. The chain is built from TRBV20-1 and TRBJ2-4, with 7 bases that match TRBD1. The origin of this receptor is a female donor with early-stage non-small cell lung cancer. This specimen was lung tumor tissue, taken at surgery. For the CDR3, the DNA is TGCAGTGCCATTGAGGGACAGCCTTTAGCCAAAAACATTCAGTACTTC. It codes for CSAIEGQPLAKNIQYF.